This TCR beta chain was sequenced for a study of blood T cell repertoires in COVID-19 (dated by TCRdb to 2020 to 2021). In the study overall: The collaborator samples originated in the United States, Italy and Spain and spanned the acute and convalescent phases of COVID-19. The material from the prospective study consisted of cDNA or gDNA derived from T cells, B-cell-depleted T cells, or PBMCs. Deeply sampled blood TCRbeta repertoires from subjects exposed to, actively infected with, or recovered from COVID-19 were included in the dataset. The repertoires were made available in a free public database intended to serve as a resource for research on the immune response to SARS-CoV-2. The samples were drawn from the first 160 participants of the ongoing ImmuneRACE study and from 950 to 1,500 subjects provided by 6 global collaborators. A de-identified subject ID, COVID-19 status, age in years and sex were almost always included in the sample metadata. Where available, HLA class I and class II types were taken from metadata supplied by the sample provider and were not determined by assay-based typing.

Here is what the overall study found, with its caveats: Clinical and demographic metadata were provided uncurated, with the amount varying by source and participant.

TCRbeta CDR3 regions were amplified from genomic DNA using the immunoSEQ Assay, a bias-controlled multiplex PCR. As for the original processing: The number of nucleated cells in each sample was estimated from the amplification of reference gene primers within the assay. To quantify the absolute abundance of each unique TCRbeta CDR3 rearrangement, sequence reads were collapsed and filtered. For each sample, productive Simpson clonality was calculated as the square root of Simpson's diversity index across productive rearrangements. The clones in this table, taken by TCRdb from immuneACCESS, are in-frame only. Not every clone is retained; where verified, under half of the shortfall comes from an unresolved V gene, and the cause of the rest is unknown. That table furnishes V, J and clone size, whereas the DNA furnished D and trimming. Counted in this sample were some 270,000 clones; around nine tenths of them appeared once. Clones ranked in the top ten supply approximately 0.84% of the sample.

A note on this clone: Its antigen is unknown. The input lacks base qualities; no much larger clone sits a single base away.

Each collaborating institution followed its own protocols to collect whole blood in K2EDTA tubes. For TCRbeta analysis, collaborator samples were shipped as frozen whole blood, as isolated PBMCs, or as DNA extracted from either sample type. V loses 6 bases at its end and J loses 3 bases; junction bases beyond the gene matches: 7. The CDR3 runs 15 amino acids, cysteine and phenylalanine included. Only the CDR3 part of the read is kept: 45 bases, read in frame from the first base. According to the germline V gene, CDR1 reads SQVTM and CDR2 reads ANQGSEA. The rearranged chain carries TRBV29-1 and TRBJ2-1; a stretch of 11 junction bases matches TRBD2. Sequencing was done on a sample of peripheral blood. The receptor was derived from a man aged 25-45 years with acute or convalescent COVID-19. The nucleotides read TGCAGCGTGGAACTAGCGGGGGCCAGCTACAATGAGCAGTTCTTC. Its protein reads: CSVELAGASYNEQFF.